This TCR beta chain was recovered during a study of blood T cell repertoires in COVID-19. Study in general: PBMCs, B-cell-depleted T cells, or T cells provided the cDNA or gDNA that made up the material.

The assay was immunoSEQ multiplex PCR, and TCRdb's table has in-frame clones only and misses some. The sample has under 350,000 clones; more than 75% are singletons. V was pared by 10 bases and J by 0 bases, with 24 bases between. Germline loops: CDR1 MDHEN, CDR2 SYDVKM. This CDR3 has 17 residues. The chain recombines TRBV28 with TRBJ1-1; D may be TRBD1 (6 bases). The TCR sequence derives from a man aged 70 or older with acute or convalescent COVID-19. Sequenced input: peripheral blood. CDR3 nucleotides: TGTGCCACTTCGGTACGGGGGGCTATTATCATGAACACTGAAGCTTTCTTT. Amino acid sequence: CATSVRGAIIMNTEAFF. Complete variable domain (other parts from reference TRBV28 and TRBJ1-1): DVKVTQSSRYLVKRTGEKVFLECVQDMDHENMFWYRQDPGLGLRLIYFSYDVKMKEKGDIPEGYSVSREKKERFSLILESASTNQTSMYLCATSVRGAIIMNTEAFFGQGTRLTVV.